This is a list of T cell receptor beta chains from one sample in a study of blood T cell repertoires in COVID-19. TCRdb keeps only in-frame clones here, not all; method: immunoSEQ multiplex PCR. The sample has about 140,000 clones; 65% to 90% are singletons. The sample consisted of peripheral blood. The receptor source for this set is a man in his forties or fifties with acute or convalescent COVID-19. Each CDR3 is given with its conserved first and last residue. The order of the fields is J gene, V gene, D gene, clone size, CDR3 DNA, CDR3 protein. D genes are given only for firm matches. Size values are once, few and many counts, or a class for expanded clones, and some rows have none.

TRBJ2-5	TRBV5-1	.	.	TGCGCCAGCAGGGGCGAAGAGACCCAGTACTTC	CASRGEETQYF
TRBJ2-3	TRBV5-6	TRBD2	.	TGTGCCAGCAGCTCATGGACTAGCTCGAGCACAGATACGCAGTATTTT	CASSSWTSSSTDTQYF
TRBJ2-7	TRBV13	TRBD1	once	TGTGCCAGCAGCCCCGGGACAGAATCATCCTACGAGCAGTACTTC	CASSPGTESSYEQYF
TRBJ1-1	TRBV6-5	.	.	TGTGCCAGCAGTCTAGACAGGATATCGACTGAAGCTTTCTTT	CASSLDRISTEAFF
TRBJ1-3	TRBV12-3/TRBV12-4	.	.	TGTGCCAGCAGTTTCGGTAACACCATATATTTT	CASSFGNTIYF
TRBJ2-7	TRBV28	.	.	TGTGCCTCCAAGGCGAATAGCGGCGATTACTACGAGCAGTACTTC	CASKANSGDYYEQYF
TRBJ2-5	TRBV10-3	TRBD2	.	TGTGCCATCAGGGAAGCAGCTAGCGGGGGGCACCAAGAGACCCAGTACTTC	CAIREAASGGHQETQYF
TRBJ2-7	TRBV19	.	.	TGTGCCAGTAGTATGGGCTCTCTAAGCTCCTACGAGCAGTACTTC	CASSMGSLSSYEQYF
TRBJ2-4	TRBV7-9	TRBD1	.	TGTGCCAGCAGCGCGGACAGGGCGCGCTGGAGCATTCAGTACTTC	CASSADRARWSIQYF
TRBJ1-2	TRBV6-6	.	.	TGTGCCAGCAGATCCAACCTGGGGCAGGATGGCTACACCTTC	CASRSNLGQDGYTF
TRBJ2-2	TRBV27	.	.	TGTGCCAGCAGTTTATCGAGGGTCCGGTTGAGAGCCGGGGAGCTGTTTTTT	CASSLSRVRLRAGELFF
TRBJ2-2	TRBV4-1	.	.	TGCGCCAGCAGCCAAGATTCTCGCACCGGGGAACTGTTTTTT	CASSQDSRTGELFF
TRBJ1-2	TRBV4-1	.	.	TGCGCCAGCAGCCAAGAGACAGCTAACTATGGCTACACCTTC	CASSQETANYGYTF
TRBJ2-1	TRBV4-2	TRBD2	.	TGTGCCAGCAGCCAAGGGGGGGGATTAGCGGGAGTCTTTGGTGAGCAGTTCTTC	CASSQGGGLAGVFGEQFF
TRBJ2-3	TRBV5-1	.	.	TGCGCCAGCTCCTCCCCCTTAAGCACAGATACGCAGTATTTT	CASSSPLSTDTQYF
TRBJ2-1	TRBV5-1	TRBD2	once	TGCGCCAGCAGCTTGGTAGGCTGGCTAGCGGGACCAGCTTACAATGAGCAGTTCTTC	CASSLVGWLAGPAYNEQFF
TRBJ2-4	TRBV18	.	once	TGTGCCAGCTCACCACGGAGGGACTCCAAAAACATTCAGTACTTC	CASSPRRDSKNIQYF
TRBJ2-6	TRBV4-2	.	.	TGTGCCAGCAGCCAAGATGGTACTAGCTCTGGGGCCAACGTCCTGACTTTC	CASSQDGTSSGANVLTF
TRBJ2-3	TRBV27	.	.	TGTGCCAGCAGTTTGCCTCAGGGTACGCAGTATTTT	CASSLPQGTQYF
TRBJ1-4	TRBV15	TRBD1	.	TGTGCCACCAGCAGAGGAGGAGACAGGGCAAAGGAAAAACTGTTTTTT	CATSRGGDRAKEKLFF
TRBJ2-5	TRBV11-2	.	.	TGTGCCAGCAGCTTCGGCAGGCGAGAGACCCAGTACTTC	CASSFGRRETQYF
TRBJ2-1	TRBV11-2	.	.	TGTGCCAGCAGCTTAGATGTGCTAGCGAGCATCCCCTACAATGAGCAGTTCTTC	CASSLDVLASIPYNEQFF
TRBJ2-1	TRBV2	TRBD1	.	TGTGCCAGCAGTTTGACAGGGTGGGAGCAGTTCTTC	CASSLTGWEQFF
TRBJ1-2	TRBV12-3/TRBV12-4	.	.	TGTGCCAGCACCCCAGGGCGGACGAGTGGCTACACCTTC	CASTPGRTSGYTF
TRBJ2-3	TRBV5-1	TRBD2	.	TGCGCCAGCAGCTTCGCGACTAGCGGGACCGCCTTACAGTATTTT	CASSFATSGTALQYF
TRBJ2-7	TRBV10-1	.	.	TGCGCCAGCAGTCGAGAGGGGCAGGGGCTGGGCTACGAGCAGTACTTC	CASSREGQGLGYEQYF
TRBJ1-1	TRBV3-1/TRBV3-2	.	few	TGTGCCAGCAGCCTGCTCCGGGGCACTGAAGCTTTCTTT	CASSLLRGTEAFF
TRBJ1-4	TRBV4-1	TRBD1	.	TGCGCCAGCAGCCAAGCCGTGGGAGACAGGGGCTCTGAAAAACTGTTTTTT	CASSQAVGDRGSEKLFF
TRBJ2-3	TRBV5-4	.	few	TGTGCCAGCAGCCTATGGAGCACAGATACGCAGTATTTT	CASSLWSTDTQYF
TRBJ1-1	TRBV18	.	.	TGTGCCAGCTCACCTCGACAGGTCAACACTGAAGCTTTCTTT	CASSPRQVNTEAFF
TRBJ2-5	TRBV27	TRBD1	.	TGTGCCAGCAGTTTATTCTGGGTGGGGACAGGGGGTTCTGAGACCCAGTACTTC	CASSLFWVGTGGSETQYF
TRBJ1-3	TRBV30	.	.	TGTGCCTGGACGAGCTCTGGAAACACCATATATTTT	CAWTSSGNTIYF
TRBJ1-2	TRBV18	.	.	TGTGCCAGCTCACCACCGGGGGCGGATGGCTACACCTTC	CASSPPGADGYTF
TRBJ2-1	TRBV27	TRBD2	.	TGTGCCAGCAGTCAACCCCGTCCTTGGCGGGGGGACAATGAGCAGTTCTTC	CASSQPRPWRGDNEQFF
TRBJ1-4	TRBV28	.	few	TGTGCCAGCAGTTTCGGACAGCATAATGAAAAACTGTTTTTT	CASSFGQHNEKLFF
TRBJ2-5	TRBV4-1	TRBD1	.	TGCGCCAGCAGCCAGGCCGACAGGGCGACCCAGTACTTC	CASSQADRATQYF
TRBJ1-2	TRBV30	TRBD1	.	TGTGCCTGGAGTGTACCTCCAGGGGGTGATGGCTACACCTTC	CAWSVPPGGDGYTF
TRBJ2-5	TRBV7-3	TRBD1	.	TGTGCCAGCAGCCAGATTGGGACAGGGGGCGGAGAGACCCAGTACTTC	CASSQIGTGGGETQYF
TRBJ1-2	TRBV11-2	TRBD1	.	TGTGCCAGCAGCTTAGCCGCCGGGACAGGGGAGGGTGGCTACACCTTC	CASSLAAGTGEGGYTF
TRBJ2-1	TRBV12-5	TRBD2	.	TGTGCTAGTGGTTTGGGACTAGCGTATGAGCAGTTCTTC	CASGLGLAYEQFF
TRBJ2-7	TRBV10-3	TRBD1	.	TGTGCCATCAGTGAGGGGGGCAGGGGGTACGAGCAGTACTTC	CAISEGGRGYEQYF
TRBJ2-3	TRBV24-1	.	.	TGTGCCACCAGTGATTTTGACCCTGGGCACAGAGATACGCAGTATTTT	CATSDFDPGHRDTQYF
TRBJ2-5	TRBV15	TRBD2	.	TGTGCCACCAGCAGAGGACTAGCGGGGGAGGGGGAGACCCAGTACTTC	CATSRGLAGEGETQYF
TRBJ1-2	TRBV28	TRBD1	once	TGTGCCAGCAGTTCACGACAGGGGGCCTTTTCTGGCTACACCTTC	CASSSRQGAFSGYTF
TRBJ1-5	TRBV9	TRBD1	.	TGTGCCAGCAGCGCCGGACAGGGAGGGCAGCCCCAGCATTTT	CASSAGQGGQPQHF
TRBJ1-1	TRBV3-1/TRBV3-2	.	.	TGTGCCAGCAGCCTTAACAGGGTCACTGAAGCTTTCTTT	CASSLNRVTEAFF
TRBJ1-5	TRBV4-1	.	.	TGCGCCAGCAGCCAAGAGGAAGCGGAGAATCAGCCCCAGCATTTT	CASSQEEAENQPQHF
TRBJ2-3	TRBV6-5	TRBD1	.	TGTGCCAGCAGTTTTGCCCACAGGGGAAGGGATACGCAGTATTTT	CASSFAHRGRDTQYF
TRBJ2-7	TRBV2	TRBD2	once	TGTGCCAGCGTACCAAGGGACTACCTCAGCTACGAGCAGTACTTC	CASVPRDYLSYEQYF
TRBJ1-1	TRBV5-1	.	once	TGCGCCAGCAGCACTGTAGGGGCGAATGAAGCTTTCTTT	CASSTVGANEAFF
TRBJ2-7	TRBV3-1/TRBV3-2	TRBD2	.	TGTGCCAGCAGCCAAAATCCTGGACTAGCGGGGATAAGGGAGCAGTACTTC	CASSQNPGLAGIREQYF
TRBJ2-2	TRBV5-1	.	.	TGCGCCAGCAGCTTGGCGGGTCTCACGAACACCGGGGAGCTGTTTTTT	CASSLAGLTNTGELFF
TRBJ1-2	TRBV13	.	.	TGTGCCAGCAGCCCTGGGACTGAGGTGCCTAACTATGGCTACACCTTC	CASSPGTEVPNYGYTF
TRBJ1-1	TRBV18	.	.	TGTGCCAGCTCCCTTTCCAGGGAGGCATATGGGACTGAAGCTTTCTTT	CASSLSREAYGTEAFF
TRBJ1-1	TRBV7-2	.	.	TGTGCCAGCAGCCCGGAGGAAGCCAGGAGCCTTGAAGCTTTCTTT	CASSPEEARSLEAFF
TRBJ2-3	TRBV6-1	.	.	TGTGCCAGCAGTGAAGGGGGGACTCCTACGCAGTATTTT	CASSEGGTPTQYF